A single sample is the source of the 22 T cell receptor beta chains below, sequenced in a study of T cells after yellow fever vaccination. From the 5' RACE reads, TCRdb called clonotypes with MiXCR, one entry per CDR3 protein. The data show fewer than 350,000 distinct CDR3 sequences, approximately 4% seen once. Here the sequenced sample was PBMCs, taken 15 days after the yellow fever booster vaccination. These receptors all come from a man between 18 and 29 years old who received the YFV17D yellow fever vaccine.

This clonotype was seen only a few times. The rearrangement uses TRBV6-6 and TRBJ2-1; no reliable D call. From germline, CDR1 is MNHNY and CDR2 SVGAGI (reference sequence). The V end lost 6 bases, the J end lost 6 bases, and 18 bases lay between the germline ends. The length of the CDR3 is 15 residues. CDR3 in DNA: TGTGCCAGCAGATTCGACCCGAACTCGGGCAATGAGCAGTTCTTC. Translating it yields CASRFDPNSGNEQFF.

The V gene is TRBV6-5, the J gene TRBJ1-2; no clear D gene. The V gene's germline CDR1 is MNHEY and CDR2 SVGAGI. The CDR3 is 15 residues long. With 5 bases removed from V and 0 bases from J, the gap between germline ends came to 13 bases. The CDR3 coding sequence is TGTGCCAGCAGTAGACTAGGACGGTCTAACTATGGCTACACCTTC. Amino acids: CASSRLGRSNYGYTF.

The chain links TRBV5-1 to TRBJ2-1; 11 bases fit TRBD2. Trimming took 9 bases from V and 4 from J; bases not matched to a gene: 9. Germline V gene lookup returns CDR1 SGHRS and CDR2 YFSETQ. The CDR3 totals 15 residues. This CDR3 reads CATTPSGGLYNEQFF. The CDR3 DNA is TGCGCCACCACCCCTAGCGGGGGGCTTTACAATGAGCAGTTCTTC.

This clonotype has a count of ten or more. The chain is built from TRBV6-2 or TRBV6-3 and TRBJ1-1, with 7 bases lining up with TRBD1. CDR1 MNHEY and CDR2 SVGEGT come from the germline V gene. CDR3 length: 14 amino acids. After removal of 5 bases from V and 1 base from J, the junction contained 4 bases not matched to a gene. CDR3 DNA: TGTGCCAGCAGTCGTGGGACAGCGAACACTGAAGCTTTCTTT. Amino acid sequence: CASSRGTANTEAFF.

This clonotype was counted only a few times. The chain links TRBV7-2 to TRBJ2-3, with TRBD1 matching 7 bases. The CDR3 is 13 amino acids. Germline V lookup: CDR1 SGHTA, CDR2 FQGNSA. J lost 5 bases, V lost 5 bases, and 4 bases had no gene match. The CDR3 loop is CASSRQGQDTQYF. Here the CDR3 DNA reads TGTGCCAGCAGCCGACAGGGCCAAGATACGCAGTATTTT.

This clonotype was counted only a few times. This chain joins TRBV6-4 and TRBJ2-3; TRBD2 aligns across 7 bases. J was trimmed by 2 bases and V by 3 bases; bases with no gene match: 5. The CDR3 spans 15 residues. Germline CDR1 MRHNA, CDR2 SNTAGT. In nucleotides, the CDR3 is TGTGCCAGCAGTGAAAGACTAGCTTCCACAGATACGCAGTATTTT. Its protein product is CASSERLASTDTQYF.

This clonotype was seen ten or more times. The rearrangement uses TRBV5-1 and TRBJ2-3; 10 bases map to TRBD1. This CDR3 spans 20 amino acids. Germline V gene lookup returns CDR1 SGHRS and CDR2 YFSETQ. The trim removed 5 bases at V and 2 bases at J, leaving 20 bases unmatched. The chain's CDR3 is CASSMPGQGHAKDHTDTQYF. CDR3 nucleotides: TGCGCCAGCAGTATGCCGGGACAGGGGCACGCAAAAGACCACACAGATACGCAGTATTTT.

This clonotype was seen ten or more times. The chain combines TRBV7-9 with TRBJ2-3; 12 nucleotides align to TRBD2. V gave up 5 bases and J gave up 3 bases; unmatched junction bases: 3. CDR3 size: 15 residues. Germline lookup yields CDR1 SEHNR and CDR2 FQNEAQ (reference sequence). The CDR3 here is CASSAGTSGTDTQYF. Here the CDR3 DNA reads TGTGCCAGCAGCGCCGGGACTAGCGGGACAGATACGCAGTATTTT.

This clonotype has at least ten counts. V and J are TRBV4-1 and TRBJ2-7; D may correspond to TRBD1 or TRBD2 (5 bases each). V was cut by 1 base and J by 2 bases, with 9 bases left in between. Germline values: CDR1 MGHRA, CDR2 YSYEKL. The CDR3 sequence is 14 residues long. The CDR3 nucleotides are TGCGCCAGCAGCCAAGGGGACGGAGCCTACGAGCAGTACGTC. This codes for CASSQGDGAYEQYV.

This clonotype was counted ten times or more. The CDR3 DNA reads as TGTGCCAGCAGTTACTCCCAGGAGCCCCAGTACTTC. Translating gives CASSYSQEPQYF. The rearrangement uses TRBV6-6 and TRBJ2-5, with no clear D. Germline V gene data show CDR1 as MNHNY and CDR2 as SVGAGI (reference sequence). The CDR3 is 12 amino acids. V was cut by 0 bases and J by 9 bases, with 8 bases left in between.

In this sample, this clonotype turned up many times. The rearrangement links TRBV7-2 to TRBJ1-1, with D uncertain. Trimming pared 4 bases from V and 5 bases from J, leaving 11 bases between. This CDR3 is 13 amino acids long. Germline values: CDR1 SGHTA, CDR2 FQGNSA. The CDR3 nucleotides are TGTGCCAGCAGCTCAGGAGTCAGAACTGAAGCTTTCTTT. Translating gives CASSSGVRTEAFF.

Only a few counts were recorded for this clonotype. A much larger clone differs by one base, so this may be a read error. This chain links TRBV6-5 with TRBJ1-2; 8 positions agree with TRBD1. V lost 2 bases to trimming and J lost 8 bases; unmatched junction nucleotides: 4. The CDR3 is made up of 13 amino acids. The germline V gene has CDR1 MNHEY and CDR2 SVGAGI. The CDR3 nucleotides are TGTGCCAGCAGTTACCAGACAGGGGAAGGCTACACCTTC. It specifies CASSYQTGEGYTF.

This clonotype was seen repeatedly, ten times or more. CDR3 residues: CASSVIGGGNTGELFF. In DNA, the CDR3 is TGTGCCAGCAGCGTCATAGGAGGGGGGAACACCGGGGAGCTGTTTTTT. This chain joins TRBV7-3 and TRBJ2-2; D tentatively fits TRBD1 or TRBD2 (6 bases each). CDR3 length: 16 amino acids. Germline values: CDR1 SGHTA, CDR2 FQGTGA. Trimming removed 5 bases at V and 1 base at J, with 14 bases between.

This clonotype was counted ten times or more. The V gene is TRBV4-3, the J gene TRBJ1-2, with TRBD1 identical over 10 bases. The CDR3 runs to 15 residues. Germline values: CDR1 LGHNA, CDR2 YSLEER. V gave up 3 bases and J gave up 4 bases; unmatched junction bases: 5. The CDR3 DNA reads as TGCGCCAGCAGCCATGGGGGACAGGGGACCTATGGCTACACCTTC. It is translated as CASSHGGQGTYGYTF.

This clonotype was seen repeatedly, ten times or more. This chain uses TRBV6-5 with TRBJ1-4, with D perhaps matching TRBD1 (5 bases). Between the trimmed V and J ends, which lost 2 bases and 10 bases, there was a span of 8 bases. The CDR3 totals 12 residues. In germline, CDR1 is MNHEY, CDR2 SVGAGI. The CDR3 nucleotides are TGTGCCAGCAGTTACCGCCAGGGAAAACTGTTTTTT. It translates to CASSYRQGKLFF.

The genes are TRBV12-3 or TRBV12-4 and TRBJ1-5; the D is unclear. V lost 6 bases, J lost 4 bases, and 7 bases lay in between. The CDR3 contains 12 residues. The DNA for the CDR3 is TGTGCCAGCAGCCACGGGAATCAGCCCCAGCATTTT. Its protein product is CASSHGNQPQHF.

The chain uses TRBV4-3 and TRBJ1-1; TRBD1 agrees at 8 bases. CDR1 and CDR2 from the germline V gene are LGHNA and YSLEER. J was trimmed by 2 bases and V by 5 bases; bases with no gene match: 10. The CDR3 has 16 residues. The CDR3, as DNA: TGCGCCAGCAGCGTCGACAGGGGATTAACAAACACTGAAGCTTTCTTT. This translates into CASSVDRGLTNTEAFF.

This clonotype was observed many times. The rearrangement uses TRBV5-1 and TRBJ2-4; weak D call: TRBD2 (6 bases). This CDR3 region has 14 residues. V was cut by 0 bases and J by 6 bases, with 10 bases left in between. Germline assignment: CDR1 SGHRS and CDR2 YFSETQ. The CDR3 is CASSLDGGLNIQYF. CDR3 nucleotide sequence: TGCGCCAGCAGCTTGGACGGGGGATTAAACATTCAGTACTTC.

J is TRBJ1-6 and V is TRBV12-3 or TRBV12-4; 9 bases are shared with TRBD1. Unmatched junction bases numbered 6, after V lost 3 bases and J lost 9 bases. This CDR3 is 15 amino acids long. CDR3 amino acids: CASSFQGDRASPLHF. The CDR3 DNA reads TGTGCCAGCAGTTTTCAGGGGGACAGGGCTTCACCCCTCCACTTT.

This clonotype came up many times. The chain has TRBV4-3 and TRBJ2-3; no firm D call. Germline values: CDR1 LGHNA, CDR2 YSLEER. With 5 bases removed from V and 2 bases from J, the gap between germline ends came to 8 bases. This CDR3 region has 13 residues. The DNA of the CDR3 is TGCGCCAGCAGCTATACCAACACAGATACGCAGTATTTT. Its translation: CASSYTNTDTQYF.

The V gene is TRBV5-1, the J gene TRBJ2-3; D is unresolved. Trimming removed 3 bases from V and 6 bases from J, with 14 bases in between. The length of the CDR3 is 14 residues. Germline lookup yields CDR1 SGHRS and CDR2 YFSETQ. The CDR3 protein is CASSWWTRSDTQYF. The CDR3 nucleotides read TGCGCCAGCAGCTGGTGGACCCGGTCGGATACGCAGTATTTT.

This clonotype is a singleton in its sample. The V gene is TRBV20-1, the J gene TRBJ1-5, with 7 bases aligning to TRBD1. The V and J ends lost 2 bases and 7 bases, in that order; junction bases with no gene match: 11. From germline, CDR1 is DFQATT and CDR2 SNEGSKA (reference sequence). The CDR3 has 15 amino acids. The CDR3: CSARRLGDRGQPQHF. CDR3 coding DNA: TGCAGTGCTAGAAGGCTCGGGGACAGAGGGCAGCCCCAGCATTTT.